This is a list of T cell receptor beta chains from one sample in a study of graft-versus-host responses after intestinal transplantation. The antigens of these receptors remain unknown. Profiled with immunoSEQ multiplex PCR; TCRdb holds only in-frame clones, not every one. The sample records tens of thousands of clones, 94% being singletons. Sequenced material: unstimulated CD4+ T cells sorted from spleen or lymph node cells, taken before transplant. These receptors were obtained from a human donor who was the organ donor for an intestinal transplant. Both conserved end residues are part of each CDR3. Each record gives: V gene, CDR3 protein.

v_call: TRBV27
cdr3_aa: CASSPEPWGNQPQHF

v_call: TRBV27
cdr3_aa: CASSLLSGGAHEQYF

v_call: TRBV7-9
cdr3_aa: CASSLQGAEKLFF

v_call: TRBV6-1
cdr3_aa: CASSEDRIGEQYF

v_call: TRBV7-8
cdr3_aa: CASSFRLAGAYNEQFF

v_call: TRBV30
cdr3_aa: CAWSPRVWARSYEQYF

v_call: TRBV2
cdr3_aa: CASGGGSNYGYTF

v_call: TRBV25-1
cdr3_aa: CASSERGQGGGYGYTF

v_call: TRBV7-2
cdr3_aa: CASSPPGQTYGYTF

v_call: TRBV19
cdr3_aa: CASSIVETSPNTEAFF

v_call: TRBV27
cdr3_aa: CASSLPGQDARNQPQHF

v_call: TRBV2
cdr3_aa: CASSEGGGNTEAFF

v_call: TRBV11-3
cdr3_aa: CASSFTGHLNTEAFF

v_call: TRBV5-6
cdr3_aa: CASSWKGGTPYNEQFF

v_call: TRBV10-3
cdr3_aa: CAISPQETPYNEQFF

v_call: TRBV15
cdr3_aa: CATSEGMDYGYTF

v_call: TRBV30
cdr3_aa: CAWSGGLRGSTDTQYF

v_call: TRBV27
cdr3_aa: CASRGLGVPYEQYF

v_call: TRBV4-1
cdr3_aa: CASSETGTLDTGELFF

v_call: TRBV14
cdr3_aa: CASSQEPHIRQQFF

v_call: TRBV10-3
cdr3_aa: CAISAYDTAPYGYTF

v_call: TRBV4-1
cdr3_aa: CASSPRAPQGRIGNSPLHF

v_call: TRBV4-3
cdr3_aa: CASSQDLTSGGSSYNEQFF

v_call: TRBV5-1
cdr3_aa: CASSLAGGNSPLHF

v_call: TRBV21-1
cdr3_aa: CASSKRRTDRVLSGANVLTF

v_call: TRBV30
cdr3_aa: CAWSARDRVNSPLHF

v_call: TRBV11-2
cdr3_aa: CASSLGQGTEAFF

v_call: TRBV25-1
cdr3_aa: CASSSLDRNTGELFF

v_call: TRBV7-2
cdr3_aa: CASSLASPGNNSPLHF

v_call: TRBV5-1
cdr3_aa: CASSLATGETNEKLFF

v_call: TRBV5-1
cdr3_aa: CASSFGRQGGNEQFF

v_call: TRBV7-9
cdr3_aa: CASSWMGTEAFF

v_call: TRBV21-1
cdr3_aa: CASSRGRAGTTGELFF

v_call: TRBV5-1
cdr3_aa: CASSLRTGGTDTQYF

v_call: TRBV19
cdr3_aa: CASSTGTDPRTDTQYF

v_call: TRBV9
cdr3_aa: CASSVAGANTGELFF

v_call: TRBV19
cdr3_aa: CASSNARGRVDREEQETQYF

v_call: TRBV10-3
cdr3_aa: CAISGQGAILGYGYTF

v_call: TRBV16
cdr3_aa: CASSQSADTEAFF